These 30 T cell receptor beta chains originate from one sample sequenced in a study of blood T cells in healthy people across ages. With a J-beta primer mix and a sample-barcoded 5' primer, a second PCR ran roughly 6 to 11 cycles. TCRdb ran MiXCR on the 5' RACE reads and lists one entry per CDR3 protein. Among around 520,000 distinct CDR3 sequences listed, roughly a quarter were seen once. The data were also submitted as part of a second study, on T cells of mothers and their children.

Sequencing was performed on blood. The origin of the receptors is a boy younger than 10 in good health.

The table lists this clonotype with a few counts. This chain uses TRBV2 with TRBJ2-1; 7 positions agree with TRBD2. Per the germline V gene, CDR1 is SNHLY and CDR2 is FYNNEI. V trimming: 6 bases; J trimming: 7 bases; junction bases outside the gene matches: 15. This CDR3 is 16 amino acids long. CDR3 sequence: CASRLSSGRLGNEQFF. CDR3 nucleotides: TGTGCCAGCAGATTGTCTAGCGGCCGCCTGGGGAATGAGCAGTTCTTC. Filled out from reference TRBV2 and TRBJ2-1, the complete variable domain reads EPEVTQTPSHQVTQMGQEVILRCVPISNHLYFYWYRQILGQKVEFLVSFYNNEISEKSEIFDDQFSVERPDGSNFTLKIRSTKLEDSAMYFCASRLSSGRLGNEQFFGPGTRLTVL.

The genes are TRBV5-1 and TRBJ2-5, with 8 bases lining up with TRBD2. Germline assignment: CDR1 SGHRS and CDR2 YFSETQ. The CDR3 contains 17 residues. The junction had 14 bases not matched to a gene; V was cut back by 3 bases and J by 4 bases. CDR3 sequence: CASSYYGGDRRPETQYF. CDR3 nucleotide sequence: TGCGCCAGCAGCTACTACGGGGGGGACCGACGGCCAGAGACCCAGTACTTC.

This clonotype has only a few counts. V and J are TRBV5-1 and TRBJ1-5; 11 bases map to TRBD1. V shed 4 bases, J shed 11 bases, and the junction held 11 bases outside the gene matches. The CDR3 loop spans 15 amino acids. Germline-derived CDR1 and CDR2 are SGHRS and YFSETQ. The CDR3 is CASSVGTGGFQAQHF. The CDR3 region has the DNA TGCGCCAGCAGCGTAGGGACAGGGGGGTTCCAAGCCCAGCATTTT.

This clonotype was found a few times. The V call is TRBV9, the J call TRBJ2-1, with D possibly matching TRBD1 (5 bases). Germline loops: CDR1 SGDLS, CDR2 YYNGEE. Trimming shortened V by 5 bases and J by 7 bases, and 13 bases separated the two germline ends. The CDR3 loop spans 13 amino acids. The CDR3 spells CASSAQQVNEQFF. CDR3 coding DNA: TGTGCCAGCAGTGCGCAACAGGTGAATGAGCAGTTCTTC.

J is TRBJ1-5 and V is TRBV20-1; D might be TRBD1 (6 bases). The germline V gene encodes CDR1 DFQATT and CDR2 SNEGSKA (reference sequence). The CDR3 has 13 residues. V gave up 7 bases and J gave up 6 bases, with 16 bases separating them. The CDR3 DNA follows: TGCAGTGTCTTACAGGGACTCGGTCAGCCCCAGCATTTT. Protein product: CSVLQGLGQPQHF.

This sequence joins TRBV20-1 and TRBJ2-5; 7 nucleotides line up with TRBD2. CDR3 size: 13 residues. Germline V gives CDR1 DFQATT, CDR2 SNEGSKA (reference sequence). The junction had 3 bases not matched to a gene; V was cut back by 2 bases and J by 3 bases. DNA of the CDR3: TGCAGTGCTAGAACCGGGACTAAAGAGACCCAGTACTTC. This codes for CSARTGTKETQYF.

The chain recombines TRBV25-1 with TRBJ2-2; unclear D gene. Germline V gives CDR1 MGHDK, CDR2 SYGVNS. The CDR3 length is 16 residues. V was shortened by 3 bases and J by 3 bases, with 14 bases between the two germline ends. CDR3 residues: CASSEFRKSDTGELFF. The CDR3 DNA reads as TGTGCCAGCAGTGAGTTCAGGAAATCGGACACCGGGGAGCTGTTTTTT.

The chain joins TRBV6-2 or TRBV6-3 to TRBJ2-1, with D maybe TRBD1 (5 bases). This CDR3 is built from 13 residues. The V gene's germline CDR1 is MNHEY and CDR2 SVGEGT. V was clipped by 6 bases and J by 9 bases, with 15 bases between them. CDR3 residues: CASSEAGAFEQFF. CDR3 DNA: TGTGCCAGCAGCGAGGCTGGGGCCTTTGAGCAGTTCTTC.

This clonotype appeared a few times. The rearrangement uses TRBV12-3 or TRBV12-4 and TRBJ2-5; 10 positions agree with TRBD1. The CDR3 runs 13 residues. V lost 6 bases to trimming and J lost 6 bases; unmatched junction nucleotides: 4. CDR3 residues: CASRGQGPKTQYF. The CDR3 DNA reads TGTGCCAGCAGGGGACAGGGGCCGAAGACCCAGTACTTC.

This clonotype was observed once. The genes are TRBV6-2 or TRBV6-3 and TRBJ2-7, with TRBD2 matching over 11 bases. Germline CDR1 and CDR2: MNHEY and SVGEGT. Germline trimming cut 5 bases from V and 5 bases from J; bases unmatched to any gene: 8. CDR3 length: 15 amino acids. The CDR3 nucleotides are TGTGCCAGCAGTCGGTTTAGCGGGGGGGCCGACGAGCAGTACTTC. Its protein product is CASSRFSGGADEQYF.

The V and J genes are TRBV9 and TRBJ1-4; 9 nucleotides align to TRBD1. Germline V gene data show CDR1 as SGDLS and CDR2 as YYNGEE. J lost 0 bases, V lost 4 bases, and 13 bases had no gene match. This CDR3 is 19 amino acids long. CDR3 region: CASSTISGTGQATNEKLFF. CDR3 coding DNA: TGTGCCAGCAGCACCATCAGCGGGACAGGGCAAGCAACTAATGAAAAACTGTTTTTT.

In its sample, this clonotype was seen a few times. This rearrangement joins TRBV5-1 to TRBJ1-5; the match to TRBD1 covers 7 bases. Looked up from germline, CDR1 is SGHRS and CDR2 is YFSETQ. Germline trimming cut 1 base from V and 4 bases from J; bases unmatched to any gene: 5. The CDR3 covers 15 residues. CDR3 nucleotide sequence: TGCGCCAGCAGCTTGACAGGGGTTGAAAATCAGCCCCAGCATTTT. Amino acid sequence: CASSLTGVENQPQHF. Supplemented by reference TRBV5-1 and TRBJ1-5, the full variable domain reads KAGVTQTPRYLIKTRGQQVTLSCSPISGHRSVSWYQQTPGQGLQFLFEYFSETQRNKGNFPGRFSGRQFSNSRSEMNVSTLELGDSALYLCASSLTGVENQPQHFGDGTRLSIL.

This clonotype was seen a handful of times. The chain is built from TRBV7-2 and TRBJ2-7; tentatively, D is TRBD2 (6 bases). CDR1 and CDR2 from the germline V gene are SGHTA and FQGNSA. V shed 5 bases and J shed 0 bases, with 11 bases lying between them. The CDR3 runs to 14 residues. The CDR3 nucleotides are TGTGCCAGCAGCCGCGGGGTACACTCCTACGAGCAGTACTTC. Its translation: CASSRGVHSYEQYF. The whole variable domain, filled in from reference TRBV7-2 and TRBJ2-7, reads GAGVSQSPSNKVTEKGKDVELRCDPISGHTALYWYRQSLGQGLEFLIYFQGNSAPDKSGLPSDRFSAERTGGSVSTLTIQRTQQEDSAVYLCASSRGVHSYEQYFGPGTRLTVT.

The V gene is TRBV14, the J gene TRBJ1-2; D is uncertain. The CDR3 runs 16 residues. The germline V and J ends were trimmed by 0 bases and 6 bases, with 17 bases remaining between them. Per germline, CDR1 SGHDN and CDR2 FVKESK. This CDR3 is CASSQERIVVSHGYTF. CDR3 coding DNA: TGTGCCAGCAGCCAAGAGAGGATCGTGGTCAGTCATGGCTACACCTTC.

The CDR3 reads CASSNDVQQETQYF. The CDR3 nucleotides read TGTGCCAGCAGCAACGATGTGCAACAAGAGACCCAGTACTTC. This chain connects TRBV7-9 to TRBJ2-5, with D uncertain. Per germline, CDR1 SEHNR and CDR2 FQNEAQ (reference sequence). This CDR3 region has 14 residues. V was clipped by 5 bases and J by 2 bases, with 12 bases between them.

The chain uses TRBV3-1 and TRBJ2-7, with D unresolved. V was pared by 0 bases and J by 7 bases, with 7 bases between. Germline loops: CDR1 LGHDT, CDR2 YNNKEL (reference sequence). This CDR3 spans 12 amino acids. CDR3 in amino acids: CASSQDSPEQYF. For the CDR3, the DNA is TGTGCCAGCAGCCAAGATTCCCCGGAGCAGTACTTC.

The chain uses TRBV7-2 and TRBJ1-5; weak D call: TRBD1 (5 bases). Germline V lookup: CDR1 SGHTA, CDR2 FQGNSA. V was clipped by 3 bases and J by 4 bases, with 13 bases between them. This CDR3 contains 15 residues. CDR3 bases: TGTGCCAGCAGCTTTGAAGCGACAGCGAATCAGCCCCAGCATTTT. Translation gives CASSFEATANQPQHF.

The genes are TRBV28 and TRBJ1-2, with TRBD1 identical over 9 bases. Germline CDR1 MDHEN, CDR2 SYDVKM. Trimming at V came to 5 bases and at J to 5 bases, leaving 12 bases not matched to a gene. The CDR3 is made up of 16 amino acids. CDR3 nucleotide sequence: TGTGCCAGCAGTCCACCGGGACAGGGAGCGCGGTATGGCTACACCTTC. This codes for CASSPPGQGARYGYTF.

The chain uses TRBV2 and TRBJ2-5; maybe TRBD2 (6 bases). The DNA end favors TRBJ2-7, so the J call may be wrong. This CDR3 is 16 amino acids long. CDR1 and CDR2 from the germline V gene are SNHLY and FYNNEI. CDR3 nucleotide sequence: TGTGCCAGCAGTCAAAACAACCCGGGACTCAGCTACGAGCAGTACTTC. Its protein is CASSQNNPGLSYEQYF.

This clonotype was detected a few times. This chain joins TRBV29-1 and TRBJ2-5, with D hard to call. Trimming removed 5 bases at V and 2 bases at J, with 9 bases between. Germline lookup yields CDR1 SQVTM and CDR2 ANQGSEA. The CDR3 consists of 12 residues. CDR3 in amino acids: CSVSQLQETQYF. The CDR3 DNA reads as TGCAGCGTTTCACAGCTACAAGAGACCCAGTACTTC.

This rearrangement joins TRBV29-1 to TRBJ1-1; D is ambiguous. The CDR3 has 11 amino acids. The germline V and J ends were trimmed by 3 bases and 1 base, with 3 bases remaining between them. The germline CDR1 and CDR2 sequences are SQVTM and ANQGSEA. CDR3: CSVEENTEAFF. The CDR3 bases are TGCAGCGTTGAGGAGAACACTGAAGCTTTCTTT.

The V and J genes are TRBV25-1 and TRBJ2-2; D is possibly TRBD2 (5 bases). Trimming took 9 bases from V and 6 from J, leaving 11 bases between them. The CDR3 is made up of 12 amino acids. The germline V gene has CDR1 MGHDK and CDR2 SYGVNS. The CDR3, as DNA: TGTGCCAGTGGACTTGGCGCCGGGGAGCTGTTTTTT. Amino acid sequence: CASGLGAGELFF. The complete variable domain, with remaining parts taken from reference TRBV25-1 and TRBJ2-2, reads EADIYQTPRYLVIGTGKKITLECSQTMGHDKMYWYQQDPGMELHLIHYSYGVNSTEKGDLSSESTVSRIRTEHFPLTLESARPSHTSQYLCASGLGAGELFFGEGSRLTVL.

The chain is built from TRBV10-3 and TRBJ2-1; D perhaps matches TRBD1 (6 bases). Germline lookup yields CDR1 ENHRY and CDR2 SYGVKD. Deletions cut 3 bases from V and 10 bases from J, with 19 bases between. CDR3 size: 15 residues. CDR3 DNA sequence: TGTGCCATCAGTGAAGCCGGGACGGACAGATGGGAGCAGTTCTTC. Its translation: CAISEAGTDRWEQFF.

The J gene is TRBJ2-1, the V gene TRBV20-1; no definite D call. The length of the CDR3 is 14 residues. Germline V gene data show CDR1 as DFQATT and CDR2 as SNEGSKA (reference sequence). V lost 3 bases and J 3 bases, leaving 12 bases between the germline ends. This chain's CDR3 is CSASDRKSYNEQFF. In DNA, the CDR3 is TGCAGTGCTAGTGACCGGAAAAGCTACAATGAGCAGTTCTTC.

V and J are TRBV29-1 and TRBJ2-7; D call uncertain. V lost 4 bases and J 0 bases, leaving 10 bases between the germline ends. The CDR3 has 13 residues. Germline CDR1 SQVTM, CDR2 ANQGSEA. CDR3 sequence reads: CSVVWSSSYEQYF. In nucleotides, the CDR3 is TGCAGCGTTGTTTGGAGTTCCTCCTACGAGCAGTACTTC.

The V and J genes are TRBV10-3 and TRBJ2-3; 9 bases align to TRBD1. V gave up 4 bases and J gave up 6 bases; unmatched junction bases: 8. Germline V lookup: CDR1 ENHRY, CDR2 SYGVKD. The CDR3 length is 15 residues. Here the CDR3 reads CAISAGTGTWDTQYF. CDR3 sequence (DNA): TGTGCCATCAGTGCCGGGACAGGGACGTGGGATACGCAGTATTTT.

CDR3 bases: TGTGCCAGCAGCACCTCGGGACAGGGAGAGGCTTTCTTT. This translates into CASSTSGQGEAFF. The gene calls are TRBV7-9 and TRBJ1-1, with 9 bases lining up with TRBD1. Trimming took 5 bases from V and 11 from J; bases not matched to a gene: 9. The CDR3 consists of 13 residues. Germline values: CDR1 SEHNR, CDR2 FQNEAQ (reference sequence). The whole variable domain, remainder taken from reference TRBV7-9 and TRBJ1-1, is DTGVSQNPRHKITKRGQNVTFRCDPISEHNRLYWYRQTLGQGPEFLTYFQNEAQLEKSRLLSDRFSAERPKGSFSTLEIQRTEQGDSAMYLCASSTSGQGEAFFGQGTRLTVV.

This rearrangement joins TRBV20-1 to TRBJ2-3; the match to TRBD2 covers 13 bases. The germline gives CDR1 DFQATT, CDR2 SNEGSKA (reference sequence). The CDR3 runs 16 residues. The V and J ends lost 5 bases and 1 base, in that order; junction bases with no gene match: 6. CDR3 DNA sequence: TGCAGTGCTCTCAAGACTAGCGGGGGGCGCACAGATACGCAGTATTTT. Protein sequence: CSALKTSGGRTDTQYF.

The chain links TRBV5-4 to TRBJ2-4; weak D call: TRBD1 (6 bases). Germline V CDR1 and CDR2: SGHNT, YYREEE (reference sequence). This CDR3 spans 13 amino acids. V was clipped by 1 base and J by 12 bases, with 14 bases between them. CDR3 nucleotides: TGTGCCAGCAGCTTGTTCCGGGACAAGGGTCAGTACTTC. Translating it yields CASSLFRDKGQYF.

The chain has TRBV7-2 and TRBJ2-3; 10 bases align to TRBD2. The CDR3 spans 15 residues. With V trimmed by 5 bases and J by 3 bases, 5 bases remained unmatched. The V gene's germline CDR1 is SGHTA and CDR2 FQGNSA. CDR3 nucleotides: TGTGCCAGCAGCCCCCTAGCGGGAGAGACAGATACGCAGTATTTT. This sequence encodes CASSPLAGETDTQYF.